Included here is one T cell receptor beta chain sequence, with context. Libraries were prepared by immunoSEQ multiplex PCR; TCRdb keeps only in-frame clonotypes and omits some of them. The sample holds about 89,000 clones, roughly nine tenths seen once. This record belongs to a study of control samples from healthy donors and cancer patients. The CDR3 extends over 13 amino acids. The V end was cut by 5 bases, the J end by 4 bases, with 12 bases between. The germline gives CDR1 GTSNPN, CDR2 SVGIG (reference sequence). The sample taken for sequencing was blood. The TCR originated in a man in his thirties or forties in good health. The rearrangement joins TRBV30 to TRBJ1-5, with D possibly matching TRBD1 (6 bases). The CDR3 nucleotides are TGTGCCTGGGGGCGGACAGCGAATCAGCCCCAGCATTTT. Its translation is CAWGRTANQPQHF.